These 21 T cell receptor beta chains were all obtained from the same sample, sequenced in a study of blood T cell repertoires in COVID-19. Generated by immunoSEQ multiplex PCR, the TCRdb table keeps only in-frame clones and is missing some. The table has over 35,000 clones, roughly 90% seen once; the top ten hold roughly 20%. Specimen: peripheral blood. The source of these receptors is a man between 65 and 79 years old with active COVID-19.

CDR3 protein: CASTPQGLAGGKQYF. As DNA, the CDR3 is TGTGCCAGCACCCCCCAGGGACTAGCGGGGGGTAAGCAGTACTTC. The chain is built from TRBV7-2 and TRBJ2-7, with 15 bases matching TRBD2. The length of the CDR3 is 15 residues. V was pared by 7 bases and J by 8 bases, with 9 bases of the junction left unmatched. Germline V gene lookup returns CDR1 SGHTA and CDR2 FQGNSA.

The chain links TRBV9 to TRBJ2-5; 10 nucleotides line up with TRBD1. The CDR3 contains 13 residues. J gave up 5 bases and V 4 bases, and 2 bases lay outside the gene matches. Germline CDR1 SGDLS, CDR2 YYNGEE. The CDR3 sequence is CASSRDRGETQYF. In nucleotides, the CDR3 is TGTGCCAGCAGCCGGGACAGGGGTGAGACCCAGTACTTC.

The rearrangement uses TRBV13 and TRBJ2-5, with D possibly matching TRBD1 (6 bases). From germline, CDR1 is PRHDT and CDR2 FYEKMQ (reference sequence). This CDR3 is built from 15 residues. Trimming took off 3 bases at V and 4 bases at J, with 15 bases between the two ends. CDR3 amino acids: CASSFWTEGVETQYF. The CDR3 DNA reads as TGTGCCAGCAGCTTCTGGACAGAGGGCGTAGAGACCCAGTACTTC.

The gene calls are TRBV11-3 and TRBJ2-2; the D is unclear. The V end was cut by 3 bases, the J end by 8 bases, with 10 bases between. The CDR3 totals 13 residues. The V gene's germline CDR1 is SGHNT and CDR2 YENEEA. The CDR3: CASSLFVSGELFF. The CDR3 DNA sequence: TGTGCCAGCAGCTTGTTCGTCTCTGGGGAGCTGTTTTTT. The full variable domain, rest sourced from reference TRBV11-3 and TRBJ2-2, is EAGVVQSPRYKIIEKKQPVAFWCNPISGHNTLYWYLQNLGQGPELLIRYENEEAVDDSQLPKDRFSAERLKGVDSTLKIQPAELGDSAVYLCASSLFVSGELFFGEGSRLTVL.

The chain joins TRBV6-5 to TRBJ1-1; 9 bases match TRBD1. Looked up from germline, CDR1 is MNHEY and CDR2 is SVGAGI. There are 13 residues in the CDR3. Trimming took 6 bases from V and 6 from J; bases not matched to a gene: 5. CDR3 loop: CASSHGTGSEAFF. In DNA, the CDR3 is TGTGCCAGCAGCCACGGGACAGGGTCTGAAGCTTTCTTT.

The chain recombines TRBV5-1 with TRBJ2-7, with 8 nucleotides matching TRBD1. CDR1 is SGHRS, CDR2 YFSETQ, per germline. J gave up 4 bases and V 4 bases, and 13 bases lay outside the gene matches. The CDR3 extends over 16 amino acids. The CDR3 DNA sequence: TGCGCCAGCAGCAAGGGGACAGGTCTCACAAGGTACGAGCAGTACTTC. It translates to CASSKGTGLTRYEQYF.

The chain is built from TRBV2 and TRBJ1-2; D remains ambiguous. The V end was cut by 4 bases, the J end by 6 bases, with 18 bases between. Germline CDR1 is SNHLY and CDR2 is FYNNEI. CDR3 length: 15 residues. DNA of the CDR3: TGTGCCAGCAGTGTTGGCTTTGGGCGTCTCGATGGCTACACCTTC. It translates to CASSVGFGRLDGYTF.

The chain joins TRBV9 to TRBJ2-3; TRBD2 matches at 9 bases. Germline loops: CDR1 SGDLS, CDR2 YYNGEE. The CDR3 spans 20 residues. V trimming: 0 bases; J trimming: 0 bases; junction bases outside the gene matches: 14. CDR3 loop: CASSVAVSGGTSPSTDTQYF. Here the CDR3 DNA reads TGTGCCAGCAGCGTAGCTGTTAGCGGGGGCACCTCCCCTAGCACAGATACGCAGTATTTT. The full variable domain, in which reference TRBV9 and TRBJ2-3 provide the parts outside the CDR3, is DSGVTQTPKHLITATGQRVTLRCSPRSGDLSVYWYQQSLDQGLQFLIQYYNGEERAKGNILERFSAQQFPDLHSELNLSSLELGDSALYFCASSVAVSGGTSPSTDTQYFGPGTRLTVL.

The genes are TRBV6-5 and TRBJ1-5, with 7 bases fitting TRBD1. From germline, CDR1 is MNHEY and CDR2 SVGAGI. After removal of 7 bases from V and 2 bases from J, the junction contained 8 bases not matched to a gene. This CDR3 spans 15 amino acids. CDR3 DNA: TGTGCCAGCATAAAGGGGGCTGGCGGCAATCAGCCCCAGCATTTT. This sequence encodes CASIKGAGGNQPQHF.

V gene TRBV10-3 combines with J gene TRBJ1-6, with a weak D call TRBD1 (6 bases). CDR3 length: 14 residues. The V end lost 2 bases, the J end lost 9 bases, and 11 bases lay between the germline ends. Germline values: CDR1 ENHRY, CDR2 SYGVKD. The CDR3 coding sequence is TGTGCCATCAGTGAGCCAGGGGTAGGTTCACCCCTCCACTTT. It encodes CAISEPGVGSPLHF.

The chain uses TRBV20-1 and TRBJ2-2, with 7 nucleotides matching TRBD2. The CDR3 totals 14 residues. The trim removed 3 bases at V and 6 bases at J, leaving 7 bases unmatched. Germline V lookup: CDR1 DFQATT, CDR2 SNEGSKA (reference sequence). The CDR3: CSASRTSDAGELFF. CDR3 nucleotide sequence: TGCAGTGCTAGTAGGACTAGTGACGCCGGGGAGCTGTTTTTT.

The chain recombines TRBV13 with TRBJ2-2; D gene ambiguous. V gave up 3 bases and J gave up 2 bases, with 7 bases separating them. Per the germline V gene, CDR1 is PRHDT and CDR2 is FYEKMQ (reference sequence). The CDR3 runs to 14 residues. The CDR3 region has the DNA TGTGCCAGCAGCTTGGCAAGTAACACCGGGGAGCTGTTTTTT. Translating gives CASSLASNTGELFF.

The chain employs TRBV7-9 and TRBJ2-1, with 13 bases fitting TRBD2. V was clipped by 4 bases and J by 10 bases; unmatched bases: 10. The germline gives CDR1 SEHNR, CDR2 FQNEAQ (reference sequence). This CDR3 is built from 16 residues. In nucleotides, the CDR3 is TGTGCCAGCAGCTCCCGGGGGACTAGCGGGATAGAGGAGCAGTTCTTC. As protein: CASSSRGTSGIEEQFF.

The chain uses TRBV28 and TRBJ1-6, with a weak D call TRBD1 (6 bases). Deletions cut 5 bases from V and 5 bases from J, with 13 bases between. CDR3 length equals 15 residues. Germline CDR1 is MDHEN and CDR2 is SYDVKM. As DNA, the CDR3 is TGTGCCAGCAGTCTAGGGGGGGCCCATAATTCACCCCTCCACTTT. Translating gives CASSLGGAHNSPLHF. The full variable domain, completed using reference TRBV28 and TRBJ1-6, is DVKVTQSSRYLVKRTGEKVFLECVQDMDHENMFWYRQDPGLGLRLIYFSYDVKMKEKGDIPEGYSVSREKKERFSLILESASTNQTSMYLCASSLGGAHNSPLHFGNGTRLTVT.

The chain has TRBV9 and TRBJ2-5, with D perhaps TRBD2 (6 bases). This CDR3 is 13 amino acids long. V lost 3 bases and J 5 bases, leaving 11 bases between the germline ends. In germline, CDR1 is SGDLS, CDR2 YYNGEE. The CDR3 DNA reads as TGTGCCAGCAGCGCTAATGGGAGGGAGACCCAGTACTTC. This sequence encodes CASSANGRETQYF.

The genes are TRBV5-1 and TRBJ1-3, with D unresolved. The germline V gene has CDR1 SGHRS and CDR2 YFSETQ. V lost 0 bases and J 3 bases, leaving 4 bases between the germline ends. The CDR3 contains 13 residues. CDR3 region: CASSLDGGNTIYF. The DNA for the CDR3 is TGCGCCAGCAGCTTGGACGGTGGAAACACCATATATTTT. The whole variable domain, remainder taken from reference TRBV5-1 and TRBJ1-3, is KAGVTQTPRYLIKTRGQQVTLSCSPISGHRSVSWYQQTPGQGLQFLFEYFSETQRNKGNFPGRFSGRQFSNSRSEMNVSTLELGDSALYLCASSLDGGNTIYFGEGSWLTVV.

The CDR3 DNA follows: TGTGCCAGCAGCCTACAGGGGATCGGTGAAAAACTGTTTTTT. It is translated as CASSLQGIGEKLFF. The V gene is TRBV7-9, the J gene TRBJ1-4, with 7 nucleotides matching TRBD1. Trimming removed 5 bases from V and 7 bases from J; junction bases left unmatched: 7. Germline V gives CDR1 SEHNR, CDR2 FQNEAQ (reference sequence). This CDR3 is 14 amino acids long.

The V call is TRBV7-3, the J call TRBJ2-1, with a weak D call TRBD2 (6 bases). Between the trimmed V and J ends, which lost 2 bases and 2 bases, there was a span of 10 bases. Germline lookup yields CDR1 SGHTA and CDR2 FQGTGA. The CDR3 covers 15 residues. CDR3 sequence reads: CASSLVAGPYNEQFF. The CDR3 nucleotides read TGTGCCAGCAGCTTAGTGGCGGGGCCCTACAATGAGCAGTTCTTC.

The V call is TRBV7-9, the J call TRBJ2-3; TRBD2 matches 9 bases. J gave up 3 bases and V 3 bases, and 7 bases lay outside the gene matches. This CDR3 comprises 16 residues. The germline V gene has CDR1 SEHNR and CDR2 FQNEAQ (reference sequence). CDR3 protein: CASSLASGGWTDTQYF. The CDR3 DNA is TGTGCCAGCAGCTTGGCCAGCGGGGGGTGGACAGATACGCAGTATTTT.

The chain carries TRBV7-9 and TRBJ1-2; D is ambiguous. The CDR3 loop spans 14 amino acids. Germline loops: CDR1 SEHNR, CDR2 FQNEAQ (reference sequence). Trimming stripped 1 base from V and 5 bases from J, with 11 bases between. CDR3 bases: TGTGCCAGCAGCTTAGTTGCCCAGGCATATGGCTACACCTTC. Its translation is CASSLVAQAYGYTF.

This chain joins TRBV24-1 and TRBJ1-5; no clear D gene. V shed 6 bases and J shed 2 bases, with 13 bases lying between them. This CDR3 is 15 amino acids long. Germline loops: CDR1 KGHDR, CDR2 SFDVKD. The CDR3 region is CATSPGSAGNQPQHF. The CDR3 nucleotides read TGTGCCACCAGTCCGGGGTCCGCGGGCAATCAGCCCCAGCATTTT.